Listed below are T cell receptor beta chains from one sample, sequenced in a study of CXCR3-negative and CXCR3-positive naive CD8 T cells. One entry per CDR3 protein, without DNA, is what TCRdb gives after re-calling the 5' RACE reads. In total, the table holds about 58,000 distinct CDR3 sequences. Input material: naive CXCR3- CD8+ T cells from blood. The origin of the receptors is a human donor in good health. Some clones in this sample may be carry-over from other donors' samples. The CDR3 runs from the conserved cysteine through the conserved F or W. Fields, in order: V gene, J gene, CDR3 length, CDR3 protein.

>TRBV2|TRBJ2-2|13
CASSVSVSGELFF
>TRBV7-6|TRBJ2-2|17
CASSLAVLNTNTGELFF
>TRBV20-1|TRBJ2-1|13
CSARKKGRNEQFF
>TRBV14|TRBJ2-1|16
CASSQRSPAGGGEQFF
>TRBV7-2|TRBJ2-1|16
CASSLISGGINNEQFF
>TRBV4-3|TRBJ1-2|11
CASTHRPRVAF
>TRBV12-3/TRBV12-4|TRBJ2-7|16
CASSNTLSEPPLEQYF
>TRBV9|TRBJ1-3|17
CASSPGGGSRSGNTIYF
>TRBV25-1|TRBJ2-3|12
CASTRADGTQYF
>TRBV4-1|TRBJ2-3|17
CASSQDGAGDSRDTQYF
>TRBV11-2|TRBJ2-1|12
CASSWQHNEQFF
>TRBV7-9|TRBJ2-7|15
CASSHGQDYSYEQYF
>TRBV15|TRBJ2-1|20
CATSRNAGQGGLSFYNEQFF
>TRBV28|TRBJ2-3|15
CASSLSRGGTDTQYF
>TRBV27|TRBJ2-3|14
CASSGRDRTDTQYF
>TRBV28|TRBJ1-5|15
CASRQSPGLDQPQHF
>TRBV7-2|TRBJ1-2|13
CASSLIAGYGYTF
>TRBV5-1|TRBJ2-3|13
CASSFTGWDTQYF
>TRBV7-9|TRBJ1-2|13
CASSLEDSRGYTF
>TRBV18|TRBJ2-1|19
CASSESIPFVTTGNNEQFF
>TRBV12-3/TRBV12-4|TRBJ2-3|16
CASSGLAGASTDTQYF
>TRBV4-3|TRBJ1-6|13
CASSQAVGQLLHF
>TRBV6-6|TRBJ2-1|16
CASSYSRQGLNNEQFF
>TRBV7-2|TRBJ1-1|15
CASSFWAEMNTEAFF
>TRBV5-5|TRBJ1-1|14
CASSLGWGPDEAFF
>TRBV7-3|TRBJ1-1|15
CASSRGYGENTEAFF
>TRBV7-3|TRBJ2-1|16
CASSLGYGTLDNEQFF
>TRBV7-8|TRBJ2-5|16
CASSLVDRSLQETQYF
>TRBV6-4|TRBJ1-5|16
CASSDGRDRSNLPQHF
>TRBV14|TRBJ1-2|15
CASSHRDRPLYGYTF
>TRBV28|TRBJ2-7|15
CASSLRGYLAGEQYF
>TRBV20-1|TRBJ1-2|16
CSARAQGETGTNGYTF
>TRBV28|TRBJ2-5|13
CASSPGFRETQYF
>TRBV20-1|TRBJ2-7|15
CSARGQGAPSYEQYF
>TRBV10-3|TRBJ2-1|16
CAISENRGPSANEQFF
>TRBV7-3|TRBJ2-1|16
CASSFTGTSGNHEQFF
>TRBV20-1|TRBJ2-5|15
CSASNTGGEGETQYF
>TRBV27|TRBJ2-3|17
CASSLIAGTPSTDTQYF
>TRBV7-8|TRBJ2-3|17
CASSLELAGSLTDTQYF
>TRBV6-2/TRBV6-3|TRBJ2-5|18
CASSYRVGQGASQETQYF
>TRBV7-8|TRBJ2-2|16
CASSLSQPGITGELFF
>TRBV6-5|TRBJ2-3|16
CASSYRRFSSTDTQYF
>TRBV29-1|TRBJ2-7|12
CSAGTMGDEQCF